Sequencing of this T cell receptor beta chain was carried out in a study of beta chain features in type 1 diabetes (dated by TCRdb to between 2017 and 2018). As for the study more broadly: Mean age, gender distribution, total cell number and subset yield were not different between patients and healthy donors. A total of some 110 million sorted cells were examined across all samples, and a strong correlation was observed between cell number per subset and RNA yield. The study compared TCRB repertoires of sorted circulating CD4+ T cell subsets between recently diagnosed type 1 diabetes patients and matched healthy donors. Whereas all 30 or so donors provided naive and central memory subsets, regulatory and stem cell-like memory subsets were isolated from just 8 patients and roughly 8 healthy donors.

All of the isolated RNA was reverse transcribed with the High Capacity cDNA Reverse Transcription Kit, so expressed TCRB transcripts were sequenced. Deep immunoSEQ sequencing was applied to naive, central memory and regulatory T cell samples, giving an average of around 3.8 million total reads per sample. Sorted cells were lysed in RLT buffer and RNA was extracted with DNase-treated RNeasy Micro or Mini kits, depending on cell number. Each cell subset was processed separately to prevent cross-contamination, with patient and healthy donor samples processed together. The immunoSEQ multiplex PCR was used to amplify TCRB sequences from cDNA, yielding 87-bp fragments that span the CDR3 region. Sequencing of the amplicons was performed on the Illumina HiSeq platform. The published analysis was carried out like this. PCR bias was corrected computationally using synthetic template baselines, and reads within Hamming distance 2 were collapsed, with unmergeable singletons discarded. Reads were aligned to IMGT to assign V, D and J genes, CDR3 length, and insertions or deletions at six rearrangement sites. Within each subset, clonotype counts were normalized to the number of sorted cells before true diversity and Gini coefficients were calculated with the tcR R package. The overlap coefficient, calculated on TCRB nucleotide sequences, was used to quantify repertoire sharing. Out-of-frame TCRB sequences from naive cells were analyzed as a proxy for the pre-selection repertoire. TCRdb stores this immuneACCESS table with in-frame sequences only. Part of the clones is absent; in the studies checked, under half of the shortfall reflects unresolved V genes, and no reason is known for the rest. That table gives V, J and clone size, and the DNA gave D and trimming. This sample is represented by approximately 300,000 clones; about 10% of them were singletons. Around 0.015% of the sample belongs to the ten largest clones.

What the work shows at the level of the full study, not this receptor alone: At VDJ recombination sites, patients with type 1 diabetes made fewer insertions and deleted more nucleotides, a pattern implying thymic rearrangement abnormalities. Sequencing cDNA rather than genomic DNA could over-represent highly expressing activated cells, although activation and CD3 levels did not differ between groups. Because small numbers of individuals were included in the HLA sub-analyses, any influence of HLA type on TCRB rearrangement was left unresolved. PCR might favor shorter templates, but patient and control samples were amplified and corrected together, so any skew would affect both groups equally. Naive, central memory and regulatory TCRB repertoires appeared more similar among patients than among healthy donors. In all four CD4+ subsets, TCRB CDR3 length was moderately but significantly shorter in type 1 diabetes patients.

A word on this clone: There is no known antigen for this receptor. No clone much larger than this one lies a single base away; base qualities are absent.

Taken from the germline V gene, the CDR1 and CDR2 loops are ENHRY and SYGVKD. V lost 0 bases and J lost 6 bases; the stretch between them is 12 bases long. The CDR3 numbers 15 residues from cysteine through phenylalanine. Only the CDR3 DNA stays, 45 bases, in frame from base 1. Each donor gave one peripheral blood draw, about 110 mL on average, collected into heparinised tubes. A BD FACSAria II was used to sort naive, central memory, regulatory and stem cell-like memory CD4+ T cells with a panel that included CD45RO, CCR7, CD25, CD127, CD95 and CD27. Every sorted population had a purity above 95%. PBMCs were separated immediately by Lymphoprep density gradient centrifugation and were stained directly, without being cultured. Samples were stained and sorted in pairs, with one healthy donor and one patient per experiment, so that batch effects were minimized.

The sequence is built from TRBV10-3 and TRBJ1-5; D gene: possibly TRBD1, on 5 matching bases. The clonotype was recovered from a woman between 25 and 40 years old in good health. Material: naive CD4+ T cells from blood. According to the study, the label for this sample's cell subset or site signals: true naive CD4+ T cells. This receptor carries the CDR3 CAISESIAGRQPQHF. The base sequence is TGTGCCATCAGTGAGTCGATTGCGGGACGTCAGCCCCAGCATTTT.